This TCR beta chain was observed in a study of identical twins. Healthy Caucasian individuals made up all the donors. For this clonotype: What it binds is unknown.

Notes on the study in general: In cord blood, abundant beta clonotypes had fewer insertions; memory showed no trend.

MiXCR, run by TCRdb on the 5' RACE reads, gives a single entry per CDR3 protein. The sample includes approximately 350,000 distinct CDR3 sequences, 10% to 15% of them seen just once. This CDR3 has 13 residues. With 3 bases removed from V and 4 bases from J, the gap between germline ends came to 10 bases. Germline V gene sequence: CDR1 SGHRS, CDR2 YFSETQ. Separately, the same data were catalogued under a study of yellow fever vaccine responses in identical twins.

Sequencing input: CD8+ T cells sorted from blood. The source of this sequence is a woman aged 18-29 years in good health. The V gene is TRBV5-1, the J gene TRBJ1-2, with D uncertain. In DNA, the CDR3 is TGCGCCAGCAGCTCGGAGTTTGCCTATGGCTACACCTTC. Protein sequence: CASSSEFAYGYTF. Full variable domain (outside the CDR3, taken from reference TRBV5-1 and TRBJ1-2): KAGVTQTPRYLIKTRGQQVTLSCSPISGHRSVSWYQQTPGQGLQFLFEYFSETQRNKGNFPGRFSGRQFSNSRSEMNVSTLELGDSALYLCASSSEFAYGYTFGSGTRLTVV.